What follows describes a single TCR beta chain. The primer mix had 60 Vbeta and 13 Jbeta primers. Sequenced by immunoSEQ multiplex PCR; TCRdb stores in-frame clones only, minus some. Of 110,000 to 150,000 clones listed, approximately 80% were seen once; the top ten hold 4.3%. This entry comes from a study of cytomegalovirus exposure and HLA in healthy donors. This CDR3 has 14 residues. Germline V gene data show CDR1 as GTSNPN and CDR2 as SVGIG (reference sequence). V lost 5 bases and J 7 bases, leaving 18 bases between the germline ends. Material: PBMCs. The receptor comes from a woman in her thirties or forties in good health and CMV-seropositive. V usage is TRBV30 and J usage is TRBJ2-1; no clear D gene. CDR3 DNA sequence: TGTGCCTGGGGTAGTTGGGCCTCTCGGAATGAGCAGTTCTTC. It codes for CAWGSWASRNEQFF.